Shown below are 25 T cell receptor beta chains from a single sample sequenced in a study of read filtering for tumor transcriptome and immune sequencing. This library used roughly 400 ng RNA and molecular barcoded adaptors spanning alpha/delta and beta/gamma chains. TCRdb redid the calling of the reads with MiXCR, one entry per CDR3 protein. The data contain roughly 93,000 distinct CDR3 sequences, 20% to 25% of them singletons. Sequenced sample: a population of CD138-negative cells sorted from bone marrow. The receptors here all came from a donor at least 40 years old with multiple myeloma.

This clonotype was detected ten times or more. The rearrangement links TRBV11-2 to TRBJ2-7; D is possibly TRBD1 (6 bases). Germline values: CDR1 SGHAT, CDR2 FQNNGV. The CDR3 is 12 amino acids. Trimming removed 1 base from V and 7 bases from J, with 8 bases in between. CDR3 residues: CASSLGTVEQYF. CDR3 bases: TGTGCCAGCAGCTTAGGGACAGTTGAGCAGTACTTC.

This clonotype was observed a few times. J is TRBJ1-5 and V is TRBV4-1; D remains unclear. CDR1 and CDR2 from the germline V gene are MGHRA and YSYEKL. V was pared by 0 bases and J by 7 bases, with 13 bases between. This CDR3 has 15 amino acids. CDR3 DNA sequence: TGCGCCAGCAGCCAAGAACCAGCCCTCGGGCAGCCCCAGCATTTT. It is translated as CASSQEPALGQPQHF.

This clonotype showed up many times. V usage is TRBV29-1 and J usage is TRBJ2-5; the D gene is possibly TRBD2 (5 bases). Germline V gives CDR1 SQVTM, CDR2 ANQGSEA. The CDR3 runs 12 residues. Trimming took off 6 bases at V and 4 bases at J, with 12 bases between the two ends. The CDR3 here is CSVRIGGETQYF. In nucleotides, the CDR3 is TGCAGCGTCAGAATCGGAGGAGAGACCCAGTACTTC.

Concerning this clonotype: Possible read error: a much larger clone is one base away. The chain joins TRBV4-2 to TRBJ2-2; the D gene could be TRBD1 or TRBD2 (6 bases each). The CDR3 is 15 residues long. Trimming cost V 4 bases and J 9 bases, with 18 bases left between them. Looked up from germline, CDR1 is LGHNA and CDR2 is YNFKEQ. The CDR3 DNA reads TGTGCCAGCAGCCTCGTTGAGGGGGGCCACCGGGAGCTGTTTTTT. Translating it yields CASSLVEGGHRELFF.

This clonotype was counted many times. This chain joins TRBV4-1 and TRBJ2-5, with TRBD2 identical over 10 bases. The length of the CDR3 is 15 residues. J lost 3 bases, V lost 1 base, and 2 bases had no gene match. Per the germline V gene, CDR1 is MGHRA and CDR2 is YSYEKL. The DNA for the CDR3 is TGCGCCAGCAGCCAAGCGGGACTAGCGAAAGAGACCCAGTACTTC. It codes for CASSQAGLAKETQYF.

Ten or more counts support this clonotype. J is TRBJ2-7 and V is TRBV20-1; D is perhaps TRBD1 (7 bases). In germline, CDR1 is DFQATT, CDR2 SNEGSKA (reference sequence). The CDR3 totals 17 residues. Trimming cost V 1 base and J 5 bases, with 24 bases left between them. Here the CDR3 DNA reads TGCAGTGCTAGAGGGGGATTTGTGACAGGGACTTGGCACGAGCAGTACTTC. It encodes CSARGGFVTGTWHEQYF.

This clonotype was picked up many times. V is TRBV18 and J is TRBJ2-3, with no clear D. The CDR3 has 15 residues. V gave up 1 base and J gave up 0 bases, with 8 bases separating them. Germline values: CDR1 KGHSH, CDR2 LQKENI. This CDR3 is CASSPRYYSTDTQYF. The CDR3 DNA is TGTGCCAGCTCACCACGATACTACAGCACAGATACGCAGTATTTT.

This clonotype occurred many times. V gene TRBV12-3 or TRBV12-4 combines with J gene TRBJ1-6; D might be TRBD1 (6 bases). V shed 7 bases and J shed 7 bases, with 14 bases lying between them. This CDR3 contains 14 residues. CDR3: CASTIGGHNSPLHF. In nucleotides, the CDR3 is TGTGCCAGCACCATAGGGGGGCACAATTCACCCCTCCACTTT.

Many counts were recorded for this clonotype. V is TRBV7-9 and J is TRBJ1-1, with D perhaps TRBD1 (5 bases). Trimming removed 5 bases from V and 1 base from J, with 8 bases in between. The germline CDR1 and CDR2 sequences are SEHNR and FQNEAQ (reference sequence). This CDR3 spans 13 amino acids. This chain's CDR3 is CASSGTANTEAFF. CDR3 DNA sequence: TGTGCCAGCAGCGGGACGGCGAACACTGAAGCTTTCTTT.

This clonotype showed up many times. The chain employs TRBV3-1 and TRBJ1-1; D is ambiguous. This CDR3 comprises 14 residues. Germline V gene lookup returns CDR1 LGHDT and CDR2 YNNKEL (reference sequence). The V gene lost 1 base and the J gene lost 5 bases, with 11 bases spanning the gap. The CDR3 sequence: CASSQVRSSTEAFF. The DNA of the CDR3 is TGTGCCAGCAGCCAAGTCCGGAGTTCAACTGAAGCTTTCTTT.

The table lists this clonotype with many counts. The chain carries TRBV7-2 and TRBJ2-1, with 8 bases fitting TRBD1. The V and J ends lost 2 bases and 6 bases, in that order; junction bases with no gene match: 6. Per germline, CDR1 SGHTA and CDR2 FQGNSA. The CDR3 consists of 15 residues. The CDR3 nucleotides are TGTGCCAGCAGCTTAAGGACAGGGAAAGGCAATGAGCAGTTCTTC. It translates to CASSLRTGKGNEQFF.

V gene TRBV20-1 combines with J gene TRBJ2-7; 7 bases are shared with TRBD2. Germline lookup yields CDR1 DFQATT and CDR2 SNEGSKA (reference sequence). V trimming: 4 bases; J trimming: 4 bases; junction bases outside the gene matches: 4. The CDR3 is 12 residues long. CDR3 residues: CSAIGGRYEQYF. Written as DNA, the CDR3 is TGCAGTGCTATCGGGGGGAGGTACGAGCAGTACTTC.

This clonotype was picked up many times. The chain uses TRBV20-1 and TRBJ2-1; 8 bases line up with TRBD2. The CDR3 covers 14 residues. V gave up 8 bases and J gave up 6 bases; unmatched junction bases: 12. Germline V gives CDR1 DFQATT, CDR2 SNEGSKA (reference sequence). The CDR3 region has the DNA TGCAGTTGCAGCCTACAGCGGGGGCCCAATGAGCAGTTCTTC. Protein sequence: CSCSLQRGPNEQFF.

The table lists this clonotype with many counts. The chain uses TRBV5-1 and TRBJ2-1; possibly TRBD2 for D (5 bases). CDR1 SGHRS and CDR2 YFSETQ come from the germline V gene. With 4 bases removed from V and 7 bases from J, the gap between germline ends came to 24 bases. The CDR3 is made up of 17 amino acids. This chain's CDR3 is CASSPTRTTSNLNEQFF. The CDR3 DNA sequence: TGCGCCAGCAGCCCTACTAGGACCACGAGCAACTTGAATGAGCAGTTCTTC.

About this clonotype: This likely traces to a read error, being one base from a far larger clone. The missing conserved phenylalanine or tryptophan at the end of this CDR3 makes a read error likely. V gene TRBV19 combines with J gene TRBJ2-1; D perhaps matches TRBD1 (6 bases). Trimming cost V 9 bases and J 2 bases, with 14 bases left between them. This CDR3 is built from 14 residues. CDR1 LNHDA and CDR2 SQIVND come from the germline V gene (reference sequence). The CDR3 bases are TGTGCCAGCAACGTTGGGGGCACCTACAATGAGCAGTTCCTC. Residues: CASNVGGTYNEQFL.

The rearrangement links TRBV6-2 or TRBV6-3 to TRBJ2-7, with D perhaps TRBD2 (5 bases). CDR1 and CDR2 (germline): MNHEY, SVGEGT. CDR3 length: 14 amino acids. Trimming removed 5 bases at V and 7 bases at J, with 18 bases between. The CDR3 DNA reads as TGTGCCAGCAGTCTTCCAGAGGGTTTGAGGGAGCAGTACTTC. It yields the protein CASSLPEGLREQYF.

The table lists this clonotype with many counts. CDR3 protein: CASRDRQYNSPLHF. The CDR3 coding sequence is TGTGCTTCCCGGGACAGGCAATATAATTCACCCCTCCACTTT. The V call is TRBV19, the J call TRBJ1-6, with 8 bases identical to TRBD1. This CDR3 region has 14 residues. Germline V gene data show CDR1 as LNHDA and CDR2 as SQIVND (reference sequence).

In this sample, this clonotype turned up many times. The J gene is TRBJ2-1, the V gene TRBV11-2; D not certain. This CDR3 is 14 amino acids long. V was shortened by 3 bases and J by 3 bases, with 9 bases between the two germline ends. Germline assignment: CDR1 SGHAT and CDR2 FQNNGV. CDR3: CASSLASLYNEQFF. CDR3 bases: TGTGCCAGCAGCTTGGCCAGCCTCTACAATGAGCAGTTCTTC.

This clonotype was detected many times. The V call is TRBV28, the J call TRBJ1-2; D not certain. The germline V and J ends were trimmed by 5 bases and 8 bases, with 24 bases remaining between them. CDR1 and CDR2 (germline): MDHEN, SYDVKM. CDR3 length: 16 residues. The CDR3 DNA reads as TGTGCCAGCAGTCCTTCGATCGTCGGTACACCCCGAGGCTACACCTTC. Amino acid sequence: CASSPSIVGTPRGYTF.

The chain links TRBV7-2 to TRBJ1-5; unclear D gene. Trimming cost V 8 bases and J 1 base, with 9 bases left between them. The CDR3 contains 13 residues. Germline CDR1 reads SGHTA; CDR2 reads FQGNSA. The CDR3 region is CASATRSNQPQHF. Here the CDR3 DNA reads TGTGCCAGCGCCACGAGGAGCAATCAGCCCCAGCATTTT.

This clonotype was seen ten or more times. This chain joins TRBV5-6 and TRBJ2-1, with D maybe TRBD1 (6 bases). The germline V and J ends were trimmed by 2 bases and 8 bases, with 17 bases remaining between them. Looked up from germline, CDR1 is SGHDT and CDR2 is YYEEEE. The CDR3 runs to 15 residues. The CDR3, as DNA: TGTGCCAGCAGCTTTCTGGGGGCGACTCCCCATGAGCAGTTCTTC. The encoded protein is CASSFLGATPHEQFF.

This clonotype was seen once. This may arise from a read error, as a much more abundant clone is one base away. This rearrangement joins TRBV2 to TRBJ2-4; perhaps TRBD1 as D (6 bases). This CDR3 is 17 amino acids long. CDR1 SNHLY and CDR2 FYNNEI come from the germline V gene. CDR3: CASGDIGTRGGKNIQYF. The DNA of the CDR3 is TGTGCCAGCGGTGACATTGGGACCAGGGGTGGCAAAAACATTCAGTACTTC.

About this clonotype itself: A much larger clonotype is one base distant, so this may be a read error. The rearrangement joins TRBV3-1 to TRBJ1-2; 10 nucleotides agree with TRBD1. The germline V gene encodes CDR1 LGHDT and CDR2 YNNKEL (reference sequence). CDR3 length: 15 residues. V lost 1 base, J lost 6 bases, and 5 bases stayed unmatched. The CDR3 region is CASSQAWTGGHGYTF. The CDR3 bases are TGTGCCAGCAGCCAAGCTTGGACAGGGGGACATGGCTACACCTTC.

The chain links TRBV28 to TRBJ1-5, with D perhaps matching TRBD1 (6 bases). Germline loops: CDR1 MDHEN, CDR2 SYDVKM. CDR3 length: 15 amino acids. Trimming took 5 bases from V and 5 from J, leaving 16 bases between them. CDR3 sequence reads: CASSTHGGRDQPQHF. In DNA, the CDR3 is TGTGCCAGCAGTACCCACGGGGGGCGCGATCAGCCCCAGCATTTT.

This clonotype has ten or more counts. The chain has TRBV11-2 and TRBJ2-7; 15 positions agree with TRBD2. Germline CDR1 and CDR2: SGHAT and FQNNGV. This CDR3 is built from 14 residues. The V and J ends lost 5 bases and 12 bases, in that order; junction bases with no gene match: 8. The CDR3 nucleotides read TGTGCCAGCAGCCCCGGGACTAGCGGGGGGTTCCCGTACTTC. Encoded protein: CASSPGTSGGFPYF.